These 9 T cell receptor beta chains came from one sample sequenced in a study of cytomegalovirus exposure and HLA in healthy donors. PCR was performed using 60 Vbeta and 13 Jbeta primers. TCRdb's table, derived via immunoSEQ multiplex PCR, lists solely in-frame clones and lacks some. The sample carries some 140,000 clones, 70% to 75% recorded once. Material for sequencing was PBMCs. The origin of the receptors is a middle-aged woman in good health and CMV-seronegative.

In its sample, this clone was seen a few times. This chain uses TRBV5-1 with TRBJ1-1; D ambiguous. The CDR3 consists of 15 residues. Per the germline V gene, CDR1 is SGHRS and CDR2 is YFSETQ. The V end was cut by 1 base, the J end by 1 base, with 11 bases between. CDR3 loop: CASSLSPLKNTEAFF. For the CDR3, the DNA is TGCGCCAGCAGCTTGAGCCCACTGAAGAACACTGAAGCTTTCTTT.

In its sample, this clone was seen a few times. This sequence joins TRBV4-1 and TRBJ2-2, with 7 nucleotides matching TRBD2. The germline gives CDR1 MGHRA, CDR2 YSYEKL. The CDR3 length is 14 residues. Germline trimming cut 5 bases from V and 1 base from J; bases unmatched to any gene: 1. In DNA, the CDR3 is TGCGCCAGCAGCGCTAGCGGGAACACCGGGGAGCTGTTTTTT. The encoded protein is CASSASGNTGELFF.

The chain links TRBV6-1 to TRBJ1-3; possible D gene TRBD1, 5 bases. Germline V gene data show CDR1 as MNHNS and CDR2 as SASEGT. Trimming took 0 bases from V and 0 from J, leaving 15 bases between them. This CDR3 is 18 amino acids long. The CDR3 DNA reads TGTGCCAGCAGTGAAGCCTCCATCAGGGCATACTCTGGAAACACCATATATTTT. Its protein is CASSEASIRAYSGNTIYF.

The chain is built from TRBV27 and TRBJ1-1, with 9 bases matching TRBD1. After removal of 2 bases from V and 0 bases from J, the junction contained 4 bases not matched to a gene. The length of the CDR3 is 16 residues. Germline V lookup: CDR1 MNHEY, CDR2 SMNVEV (reference sequence). CDR3 residues: CASSLGTGIMNTEAFF. CDR3 DNA: TGTGCCAGCAGTTTAGGGACAGGGATCATGAACACTGAAGCTTTCTTT.

The chain carries TRBV7-9 and TRBJ2-5; the D gene is possibly TRBD2 (6 bases). Trimming cost V 0 bases and J 11 bases, with 13 bases left between them. CDR1 is SEHNR, CDR2 FQNEAQ, per germline (reference sequence). The CDR3 totals 13 residues. CDR3 in DNA: TGTGCCAGCAGCTTAGCTTCAAATGGGGGGCAGTACTTC. Its translation is CASSLASNGGQYF.

This clone has only one observation. The junction departs from germline at one end; a sequencing error may be responsible. V and J are TRBV7-9 and TRBJ2-2; 9 nucleotides align to TRBD1. The CDR3 extends over 15 amino acids. CDR1 SEHNR and CDR2 FQNEAQ come from the germline V gene (reference sequence). The CDR3, as DNA: TGTTCCAGCAGCTTAGGACAGGGGAGCACCGGGGAGCTGTTTTTT. Its translation is CSSSLGQGSTGELFF.

V and J are TRBV6-5 and TRBJ2-7; weak D call: TRBD2 (5 bases). The CDR3 consists of 14 residues. Germline CDR1 reads MNHEY; CDR2 reads SVGAGI. The V and J ends lost 4 bases and 4 bases respectively, with 14 bases between them. The CDR3 loop reads CASSSSMGFYEQYF. CDR3 coding DNA: TGTGCCAGCAGTTCTAGCATGGGGTTTTACGAGCAGTACTTC.

This chain links TRBV2 with TRBJ1-2; D unclear. The V and J ends lost 8 bases and 2 bases respectively, with 9 bases between them. The germline V gene has CDR1 SNHLY and CDR2 FYNNEI. The CDR3 is made up of 12 amino acids. The CDR3 coding sequence is TGTGCCAGCGGGTTACTAAACTATGGCTACACCTTC. It is translated as CASGLLNYGYTF.

The chain recombines TRBV2 with TRBJ1-5, with 7 bases that match TRBD1. This CDR3 spans 13 amino acids. V lost 8 bases to trimming and J lost 4 bases; unmatched junction nucleotides: 5. Germline V lookup: CDR1 SNHLY, CDR2 FYNNEI. CDR3 coding DNA: TGTGCCAGCCGGGACAGCAATAATCAGCCCCAGCATTTT. Encoded protein: CASRDSNNQPQHF.